This entry is about one TCR beta chain. Its antigen is currently not known. No base-level quality is on record; no much larger clone is a single base apart. These data belong to a study of blood T cell repertoires in COVID-19 (dated by TCRdb to the early 2020s). About the full investigation: Samples from collaborators originated in the United States, Italy and Spain and spanned both the acute and convalescent phases of COVID-19. Subjects who had been exposed to COVID-19, were actively infected with it, or had recovered from it provided the deeply sampled blood TCRbeta repertoires that made up the dataset. Samples were obtained from the ongoing ImmuneRACE study (first 160 participants) and from some 1,200 subjects provided by 6 global collaborators. The prospective study material was composed of cDNA or gDNA derived from T cells, B-cell-depleted T cells, or PBMCs. The repertoires were released in a freely available public database intended as a resource for research on the immune response to SARS-CoV-2. Where HLA class I and class II types were available, the types were taken from metadata supplied by the sample provider, not from assay-based typing. The sample metadata nearly always contained a de-identified subject ID, COVID-19 status, age in years and sex.

Its CDR3 holds 17 amino acids, cysteine through phenylalanine. The kept DNA is CDR3 alone, 51 bases in frame from the first base. At the junction V is shortened by 3 bases and J by 1 base; bases outside the gene matches: 11. As encoded in the germline V gene, CDR1 is MGHRA while CDR2 is YSYEKL. The immunoSEQ Assay, a bias-controlled multiplex PCR, was used to amplify TCRbeta CDR3 regions from genomic DNA. The authors' analysis ran thus. The number of nucleated cells in each sample was estimated by amplification of reference gene primers within the assay. To quantify the absolute abundance of each unique TCRbeta CDR3 rearrangement, sequence reads were collapsed and filtered. For each sample, productive Simpson clonality was calculated as the square root of Simpson's diversity index across productive rearrangements. TCRdb mirrors the immuneACCESS table, restricted to in-frame sequences. Some clones are absent from its copies; in checked studies, under half trace to an unresolved V gene, and the reason for the others is unknown. Clone size and V and J calls were adopted from that table, with D and trimming inferred from the DNA. In this sample the table shows roughly 60,000 clones, 80% to 95% of which occur a single time. In total, the top ten clones hold roughly 9.2% of the sample.

Overall study outcomes, separate from this receptor: The quantity of clinical and demographic metadata differed by source and by participant and was supplied without curation.

Each collaborating institution followed its own protocols to collect whole blood in K2EDTA tubes. For TCRbeta analysis, collaborator samples were shipped as frozen whole blood, as isolated PBMCs, or as DNA extracted from either sample type. The sample taken for sequencing was peripheral blood. The V gene is TRBV4-1 and the J gene is TRBJ2-5, with 7 bases matching TRBD1. The TCR originated in a woman aged 80 or older with active COVID-19. This receptor has the CDR3 CASSQEGDSYFQETQYF. The nucleotides read TGCGCCAGCAGCCAGGAAGGGGACAGTTATTTCCAAGAGACCCAGTACTTC.